These 30 T cell receptor beta chains originate from one sample sequenced in a study of PD-L1 blockade in urothelial cancer. Here immunoSEQ multiplex PCR was the method, and the copy in TCRdb shows in-frame clones only, minus some. Seen here are about 56,000 clones, roughly 87% observed once, and the top ten hold about a sixth. Time point meaning: pretreatment peripheral blood. The sample here was PBMCs, taken around atezolizumab (anti-PD-L1) treatment. The receptors come from a man aged 65 to 85 with urothelial cancer.

CDR3 in DNA: TGCAGCGTTGAGAGGGGGATGGGGGAGACCCAGTACTTC. This encodes CSVERGMGETQYF. The J gene is TRBJ2-5, the V gene TRBV29-1; D perhaps matches TRBD1 (6 bases). This CDR3 has 13 residues. V was cut by 3 bases and J by 5 bases, with 13 bases left in between. Germline CDR1 is SQVTM and CDR2 is ANQGSEA.

This chain connects TRBV5-1 to TRBJ2-2, with TRBD1 matching 9 bases. Looked up from germline, CDR1 is SGHRS and CDR2 is YFSETQ. The junction had 7 bases not matched to a gene; V was cut back by 6 bases and J by 4 bases. CDR3 length equals 15 residues. Here the CDR3 DNA reads TGCGCCAGCAACTCGGACAGGGGAGGCACCGGGGAGCTGTTTTTT. Protein product: CASNSDRGGTGELFF.

This clone appeared a single time. This rearrangement joins TRBV27 to TRBJ2-3; TRBD1 is a possible D gene (7 bases). This CDR3 is built from 17 residues. Germline V gives CDR1 MNHEY, CDR2 SMNVEV (reference sequence). V was pared by 5 bases and J by 14 bases, with 32 bases between. CDR3 sequence reads: CASSPRGDPRPGSDAYF. The CDR3 DNA is TGTGCCAGCAGTCCCAGGGGGGACCCCAGGCCGGGTAGTGACGCGTATTTT.

V and J are TRBV25-1 and TRBJ2-3, with TRBD1 matching 11 bases. The CDR3 sequence is 14 residues long. Per germline, CDR1 MGHDK and CDR2 SYGVNS. V was pared by 10 bases and J by 5 bases, with 8 bases of the junction left unmatched. The CDR3 region has the DNA TGTGCCACCAAAGGGACAGGGGGGGGAGATACGCAGTATTTT. This sequence encodes CATKGTGGGDTQYF.

The chain carries TRBV6-6 and TRBJ1-2; the match to TRBD1 covers 8 bases. The CDR3 consists of 15 residues. V trimming: 1 base; J trimming: 6 bases; junction bases outside the gene matches: 7. Germline CDR1 is MNHNY and CDR2 is SVGAGI (reference sequence). CDR3 sequence: CASSYLGQAVDGYTF. For the CDR3, the DNA is TGTGCCAGCAGTTACTTGGGACAGGCGGTGGATGGCTACACCTTC.

The sample holds one count of this clone. This chain connects TRBV10-1 to TRBJ2-5; 7 bases are shared with TRBD2. CDR3 length: 15 residues. CDR1 is WNHNN and CDR2 is SYGVQD in the germline V gene (reference sequence). The ends lost 3 bases at V and 1 base at J; junction bases unmatched: 5. The CDR3 here is CASSDPGRGQETQYF. DNA of the CDR3: TGCGCCAGCAGTGACCCAGGGAGGGGCCAAGAGACCCAGTACTTC.

The chain carries TRBV14 and TRBJ2-7, with 7 positions matching TRBD2. V shed 6 bases, J shed 7 bases, and the junction held 12 bases outside the gene matches. Per the germline V gene, CDR1 is SGHDN and CDR2 is FVKESK. The CDR3 covers 14 residues. CDR3 nucleotides: TGTGCCAGCAGTATCCACCTCGGGGGGAGTGAGCAGTACTTC. Amino acid sequence: CASSIHLGGSEQYF.

V is TRBV25-1 and J is TRBJ2-1; 10 positions match TRBD1. Germline trimming cut 4 bases from V and 7 bases from J; bases unmatched to any gene: 7. Germline CDR1 MGHDK, CDR2 SYGVNS. CDR3 length: 15 residues. Here the CDR3 DNA reads TGTGCCAGCAGTGGACGACAGGGGGCATCGAATGAGCAGTTCTTC. Its translation: CASSGRQGASNEQFF.

The chain combines TRBV28 with TRBJ1-2, with D perhaps matching TRBD1 (6 bases). Germline CDR1 and CDR2: MDHEN and SYDVKM. Trimming pared 3 bases from V and 2 bases from J, leaving 16 bases between. This CDR3 has 16 residues. CDR3 sequence (DNA): TGTGCCAGCAGTTTGGTACAGGGCTCCCCCAACTATGGCTACACCTTC. Protein product: CASSLVQGSPNYGYTF.

The CDR3 loop reads CASSMGDRKETQYF. CDR3 in DNA: TGTGCCAGTAGTATGGGGGACAGAAAAGAGACCCAGTACTTC. The V call is TRBV19, the J call TRBJ2-5; 7 nucleotides align to TRBD1. CDR1 is LNHDA and CDR2 is SQIVND in the germline V gene (reference sequence). The trim removed 3 bases at V and 3 bases at J, leaving 4 bases unmatched. The CDR3 consists of 14 residues.

V gene TRBV4-2 combines with J gene TRBJ1-2; D remains unclear. The CDR3 runs 17 residues. Between the trimmed V and J ends, which lost 0 bases and 0 bases, there was a span of 14 bases. Germline V gene lookup returns CDR1 LGHNA and CDR2 YNFKEQ. The CDR3 protein is CASSQDAGIIANYGYTF. The CDR3 bases are TGTGCCAGCAGCCAAGATGCCGGGATAATAGCTAACTATGGCTACACCTTC.

The rearrangement links TRBV6-1 to TRBJ2-7; D is uncertain. The CDR3 totals 15 residues. V was shortened by 3 bases and J by 1 base, with 13 bases between the two germline ends. Germline V lookup: CDR1 MNHNS, CDR2 SASEGT. The CDR3 region is CASSDRVEPSYEQYF. CDR3 DNA: TGTGCCAGCAGTGACCGGGTAGAACCGTCCTACGAGCAGTACTTC.

The V call is TRBV29-1, the J call TRBJ2-3; D is ambiguous. This CDR3 comprises 14 residues. Germline V gives CDR1 SQVTM, CDR2 ANQGSEA. Trimming took off 3 bases at V and 0 bases at J, with 10 bases between the two ends. The CDR3 region has the DNA TGCAGCGTTGACAGGTCGTCTAGCACAGATACGCAGTATTTT. This gives the protein CSVDRSSSTDTQYF.

This clone has more than one count but fewer than ten. This chain uses TRBV29-1 with TRBJ1-1; D not resolved. CDR1 is SQVTM, CDR2 ANQGSEA, per germline. Trimming stripped 0 bases from V and 9 bases from J, with 8 bases between. The CDR3 sequence is 11 residues long. The CDR3 is CSVEENGKAFF. In DNA form, the CDR3 reads TGCAGCGTTGAAGAGAACGGTAAAGCTTTCTTT.

The chain carries TRBV27 and TRBJ2-1; D is uncertain. This CDR3 region has 15 residues. Between the trimmed V and J ends, which lost 7 bases and 0 bases, there was a span of 13 bases. The germline CDR1 and CDR2 sequences are MNHEY and SMNVEV (reference sequence). The CDR3 DNA reads as TGTGCCAGCACACCCCTCTTGAGCTCCTACAATGAGCAGTTCTTC. This encodes CASTPLLSSYNEQFF.

The chain recombines TRBV11-1 with TRBJ2-1; TRBD2 matches at 11 bases. This CDR3 spans 16 amino acids. Germline CDR1 is SGHAT and CDR2 is FQDESV (reference sequence). The J segment lost 9 bases and the V segment lost 4 bases, leaving 11 bases of the junction unmatched. DNA for the CDR3: TGTGCCAGCAGCTCCTTTTTAGCGGGGGGGGCCAGTGAGCAGTTCTTC. As protein: CASSSFLAGGASEQFF.

The chain links TRBV19 to TRBJ2-1; 9 bases are a match to TRBD1. V shed 4 bases and J 4 bases; nucleotides not matched to a gene: 14. Germline-derived CDR1 and CDR2 are LNHDA and SQIVND (reference sequence). The CDR3 is made up of 18 amino acids. This chain's CDR3 is CASSTRGQGRGEYNEQFF. The CDR3 DNA sequence: TGTGCCAGTAGTACCCGAGGACAGGGGCGAGGGGAATACAATGAGCAGTTCTTC.

The chain couples TRBV6-6 to TRBJ2-1; possibly TRBD2 for D (5 bases). V lost 5 bases, J lost 5 bases, and 10 bases lay in between. Germline CDR1 and CDR2: MNHNY and SVGAGI (reference sequence). The CDR3 consists of 13 residues. DNA for the CDR3: TGTGCCAGCAGTCCCGGGATACACAATGAGCAGTTCTTC. Its protein is CASSPGIHNEQFF.

The V and J genes are TRBV5-1 and TRBJ2-7; TRBD2 is a possible D gene (6 bases). The CDR3 consists of 15 residues. V was trimmed by 4 bases and J by 5 bases, leaving 19 bases between them. The germline CDR1 and CDR2 sequences are SGHRS and YFSETQ. The CDR3 coding sequence is TGCGCCAGCAGCCTGGGAAATACGGGAGCCCACGAGCAGTACTTC. Its translation: CASSLGNTGAHEQYF.

V gene TRBV11-3 combines with J gene TRBJ2-5; TRBD1 is a possible D gene (5 bases). Trimming stripped 8 bases from V and 4 bases from J, with 14 bases between. The V gene's germline CDR1 is SGHNT and CDR2 YENEEA. The CDR3 has 13 residues. The CDR3 loop reads CASGAGSGETQYF. Here the CDR3 DNA reads TGTGCCAGCGGAGCAGGGTCAGGAGAGACCCAGTACTTC.

The gene calls are TRBV10-2 and TRBJ2-3; TRBD2 matches 16 bases. V was clipped by 8 bases and J by 14 bases; unmatched bases: 13. The CDR3 consists of 15 residues. Looked up from germline, CDR1 is WSHSY and CDR2 is SAAADI. In DNA, the CDR3 is TGCGCCAGCCTTGGGACTAGCGGGAGGGGAAGATACGCGTATTTT. Translating gives CASLGTSGRGRYAYF.

The sample holds a few counts of this clone. This chain connects TRBV27 to TRBJ2-7; 7 nucleotides line up with TRBD1. V gave up 7 bases and J gave up 2 bases; unmatched junction bases: 11. This CDR3 spans 15 amino acids. Per the germline V gene, CDR1 is MNHEY and CDR2 is SMNVEV (reference sequence). The CDR3 loop is CASTGQIGTAYEQYF. Written as DNA, the CDR3 is TGTGCCAGCACAGGGCAGATTGGGACAGCCTACGAGCAGTACTTC.

The chain links TRBV5-4 to TRBJ2-6, with 8 bases that match TRBD2. From germline, CDR1 is SGHNT and CDR2 YYREEE (reference sequence). The CDR3 length is 16 residues. V trimming: 2 bases; J trimming: 2 bases; junction bases outside the gene matches: 3. CDR3 sequence (DNA): TGTGCCAGCAGCTTAGGACTAGCTGCTGGGGCCAACGTCCTGACTTTC. It codes for CASSLGLAAGANVLTF.

The chain links TRBV28 to TRBJ1-1; no reliable D call. The CDR3 runs to 12 residues. Trimming took 10 bases from V and 0 from J, leaving 9 bases between them. Germline CDR1 reads MDHEN; CDR2 reads SYDVKM. CDR3 loop: CATWTVNTEAFF. CDR3 bases: TGTGCCACCTGGACTGTGAACACTGAAGCTTTCTTT.

This chain joins TRBV6-1 and TRBJ2-1; a weak D match, TRBD2 (6 bases). CDR1 MNHNS and CDR2 SASEGT come from the germline V gene. V lost 1 base to trimming and J lost 0 bases, with 10 bases between them. The CDR3 runs 16 residues. The CDR3 coding sequence is TGTGCCAGCAGTGAAGTAGCGGAAAGCTCCTACAATGAGCAGTTCTTC. This sequence encodes CASSEVAESSYNEQFF.

The chain has TRBV28 and TRBJ2-1; 8 bases are a match to TRBD1. The CDR3 has 12 amino acids. The germline V gene encodes CDR1 MDHEN and CDR2 SYDVKM. Trimming cost V 4 bases and J 9 bases; bases outside gene matches: 2. CDR3 nucleotides: TGTGCCAGCAGTTCGGGACAGGTTGAGCAGTTCTTC. It translates to CASSSGQVEQFF.

The J gene is TRBJ2-2, the V gene TRBV5-1; 7 positions agree with TRBD2. CDR1 and CDR2 from the germline V gene are SGHRS and YFSETQ. This CDR3 has 15 amino acids. Germline trimming cut 2 bases from V and 4 bases from J; bases unmatched to any gene: 5. The CDR3 DNA is TGCGCCAGCAGCTTCACTGGGGGGGGCACCGGGGAGCTGTTTTTT. Residues: CASSFTGGGTGELFF.

A single count supports this clone. This chain connects TRBV28 to TRBJ2-7; tentatively, D is TRBD1 (6 bases). Germline V CDR1 and CDR2: MDHEN, SYDVKM. The CDR3 runs to 10 residues. Trimming cost V 8 bases and J 12 bases, with 14 bases left between them. CDR3: CASGPGHAYF. CDR3 bases: TGTGCCAGCGGACCGGGACACGCGTACTTC.

This clone rates as medium-sized (0.01 to 0.1%). The J gene is TRBJ1-2, the V gene TRBV6-4; D gene unclear. Germline-derived CDR1 and CDR2 are MRHNA and SNTAGT. CDR3 length: 15 residues. Trimming removed 3 bases at V and 4 bases at J, with 15 bases between. In nucleotides, the CDR3 is TGTGCCAGCAGTGAAGAGGCCGGCGAGGGCTATGGCTACACCTTC. Its protein product is CASSEEAGEGYGYTF.

This chain uses TRBV27 with TRBJ2-7, with D maybe TRBD1 (5 bases). The CDR3 is 14 amino acids. Germline lookup yields CDR1 MNHEY and CDR2 SMNVEV (reference sequence). Trimming removed 3 bases at V and 4 bases at J, with 13 bases between. CDR3 loop: CASSFGQGMYEQYF. The CDR3 DNA sequence: TGTGCCAGCAGTTTCGGTCAGGGTATGTACGAGCAGTACTTC.